These T cell receptor beta chains were read from a single sample in a study of Ad26.COV2.S vaccination and SARS-CoV-2 variants. Clones were read by immunoSEQ multiplex PCR, and TCRdb kept only the in-frame ones, dropping some. The repertoire holds some 370,000 clones, with approximately 83% as singletons. The material sequenced was peripheral blood, taken in a trial of Ad26.COV2.S vaccine versus placebo. The receptors were gathered from a person between 18 and 60 years old who received the Ad26.COV2.S COVID-19 vaccine or a placebo. CDR3s include the opening cysteine and the closing phenylalanine or tryptophan. Each record gives: J gene, V gene, CDR3 protein.

TRBJ1-1	TRBV11-3	CASSQGQGMNTEAFF
TRBJ1-1	TRBV2	CASSRWNTEAFF
TRBJ2-2	TRBV6-4	CASSNGRDTGELFF
TRBJ1-1	TRBV9	CASSAWTGEKAFF
TRBJ1-1	TRBV18	CASSPRQNTEAFF
TRBJ1-2	TRBV2	CASSPPGHLANYGYTF
TRBJ2-3	TRBV24-1	CATSAGEVRADTQYF
TRBJ1-1	TRBV5-1	CASSLVGPTNTEAFF
TRBJ1-5	TRBV24-1	CATQTGGGQPQHF
TRBJ1-1	TRBV12-3/TRBV12-4	CASSHRNTEAFF
TRBJ2-7	TRBV27	CASSLRAGGLYF
TRBJ1-4	TRBV28	CASSSTGQGAWDEKLFF
TRBJ1-1	TRBV5-1	CASRFTTDRDTEAFF
TRBJ2-1	TRBV6-1	CASSVAGRADEQFF
TRBJ1-5	TRBV6-6	CASSYVDPSGMPQHF
TRBJ2-6	TRBV6-1	CASSVGGGSGANVLTF
TRBJ1-2	TRBV11-3	CASAPGGGHGYTF
TRBJ1-5	TRBV4-3	CASSQDLNQPQHF
TRBJ2-3	TRBV30	CAWNRGGLDTQYF
TRBJ2-3	TRBV28	CASSRSRTSGTTDTQYF
TRBJ2-2	TRBV11-3	CASSPNTGELFF
TRBJ1-1	TRBV18	CASSPQRATEAFF
TRBJ2-7	TRBV4-2	CASSQFHNLRRYEQYF
TRBJ2-7	TRBV15	CATSSRRVPRAYEQYF
TRBJ2-4	TRBV19	CASSIAGVLAGGPKNIQYF
TRBJ1-4	TRBV19	CASSMDNWDEKLFF
TRBJ2-3	TRBV9	CASSAFLAASTDTQYF
TRBJ1-6	TRBV18	CASSPMGKSPLHF
TRBJ2-3	TRBV5-1	CASSYPTSGDRYF
TRBJ2-1	TRBV18	CASSPPGTSAQFF
TRBJ1-2	TRBV28	CASTGAKGNYGYTF
TRBJ2-6	TRBV9	CASSVARGTRANVLTF
TRBJ2-1	TRBV5-6	CASSYPRDEQFF
TRBJ2-7	TRBV7-9	CASSNLAGTYEQYF
TRBJ2-5	TRBV5-1	CASTSRQDQETQYF
TRBJ2-3	TRBV5-1	CASSFAGGGIDTQYF
TRBJ1-1	TRBV27	CASRFRGNTEAFF
TRBJ1-5	TRBV7-2	CASSPFGGGLGQPQHF
TRBJ1-4	TRBV18	CASSPPNGGREKLFF
TRBJ1-6	TRBV5-5	CASSSFFRQGTNSPLHF
TRBJ1-5	TRBV6-1	CASSEALPGGRAQPQHF
TRBJ2-1	TRBV12-3/TRBV12-4	CASRLAGGGEQFF
TRBJ1-1	TRBV6-5	CASSYDPGGDTEAFF
TRBJ2-2	TRBV6-5	CAVRVPDHTGELFF
TRBJ1-2	TRBV20-1	CSASRDHGYTF
TRBJ1-2	TRBV27	CASSPLRTGEDYGYTF
TRBJ1-1	TRBV18	CASSAGAGGTEAFF
TRBJ2-1	TRBV6-2/TRBV6-3	CASSYSGGFYNEQFF
TRBJ1-5	TRBV4-1	CASSQGQGRNQPQHF
TRBJ2-1	TRBV21-1	CASSAPGLEGSYNEQFF
TRBJ2-1	TRBV30	CASDGSNEQFF
TRBJ2-7	TRBV27	CASSTLARDSSYEQYF
TRBJ2-7	TRBV7-2	CASSWSSGASYEQYF
TRBJ2-6	TRBV2	CATSGAGANVLTF
TRBJ2-7	TRBV6-2/TRBV6-3	CASSYGRTYEQYF